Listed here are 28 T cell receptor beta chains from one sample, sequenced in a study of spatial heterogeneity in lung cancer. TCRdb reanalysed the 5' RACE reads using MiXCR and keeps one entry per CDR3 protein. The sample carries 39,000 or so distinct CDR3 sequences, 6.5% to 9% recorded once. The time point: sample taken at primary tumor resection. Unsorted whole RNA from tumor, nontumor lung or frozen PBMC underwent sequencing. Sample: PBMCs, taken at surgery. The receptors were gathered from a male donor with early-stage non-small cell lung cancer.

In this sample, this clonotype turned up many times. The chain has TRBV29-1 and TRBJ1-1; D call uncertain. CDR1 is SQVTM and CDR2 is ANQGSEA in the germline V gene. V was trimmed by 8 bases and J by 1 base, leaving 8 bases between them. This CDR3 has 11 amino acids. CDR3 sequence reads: CSSPGNTEAFF. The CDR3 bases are TGCAGCTCGCCGGGGAACACTGAAGCTTTCTTT.

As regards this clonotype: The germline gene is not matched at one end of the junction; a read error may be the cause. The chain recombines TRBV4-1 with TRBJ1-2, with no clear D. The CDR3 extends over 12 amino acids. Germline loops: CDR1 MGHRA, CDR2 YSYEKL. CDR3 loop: CPSSTQDWGYTF. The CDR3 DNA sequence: TGCCCCAGCAGCACCCAGGATTGGGGCTACACCTTC.

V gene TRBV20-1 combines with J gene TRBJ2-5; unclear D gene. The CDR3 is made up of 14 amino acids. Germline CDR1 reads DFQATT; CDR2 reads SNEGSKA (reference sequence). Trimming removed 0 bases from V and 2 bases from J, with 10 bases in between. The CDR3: CSARDQNRQETQYF. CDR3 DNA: TGCAGTGCTAGAGATCAGAACAGACAAGAGACCCAGTACTTC.

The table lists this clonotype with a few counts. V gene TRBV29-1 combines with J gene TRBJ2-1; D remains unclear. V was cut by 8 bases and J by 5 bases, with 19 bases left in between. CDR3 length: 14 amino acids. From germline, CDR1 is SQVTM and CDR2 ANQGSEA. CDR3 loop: CSCEGPWRDNEQFF. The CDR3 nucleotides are TGCAGCTGCGAAGGGCCCTGGAGAGACAATGAGCAGTTCTTC.

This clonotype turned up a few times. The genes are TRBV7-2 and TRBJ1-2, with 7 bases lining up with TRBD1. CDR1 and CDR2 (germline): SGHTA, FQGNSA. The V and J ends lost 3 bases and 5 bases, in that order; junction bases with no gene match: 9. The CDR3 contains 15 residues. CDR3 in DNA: TGTGCCAGCAGCTTGAGGGACAGCATTAGGTATGGCTACACCTTC. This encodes CASSLRDSIRYGYTF.

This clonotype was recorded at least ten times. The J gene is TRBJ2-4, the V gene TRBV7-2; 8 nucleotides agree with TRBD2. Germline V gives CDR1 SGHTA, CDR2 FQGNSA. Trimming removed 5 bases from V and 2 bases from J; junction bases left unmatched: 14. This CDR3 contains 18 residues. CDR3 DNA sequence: TGTGCCAGCAGCCCTGCCACCGGGGGGGCCCCAACCAAAAACATTCAGTACTTC. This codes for CASSPATGGAPTKNIQYF.

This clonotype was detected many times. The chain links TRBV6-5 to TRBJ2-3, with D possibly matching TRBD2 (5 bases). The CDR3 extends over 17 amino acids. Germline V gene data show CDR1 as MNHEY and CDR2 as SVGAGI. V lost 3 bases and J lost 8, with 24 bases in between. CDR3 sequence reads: CASSYGSLVDSLGTQYF. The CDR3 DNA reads TGTGCCAGCAGTTATGGTTCACTAGTCGACTCCCTGGGTACGCAGTATTTT.

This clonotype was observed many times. The CDR3 here is CAGGTGLTYEQYF. The CDR3 nucleotides are TGTGCCGGAGGGACAGGGTTGACCTACGAGCAGTACTTC. V usage is TRBV2 and J usage is TRBJ2-7, with TRBD1 matching 9 bases. Looked up from germline, CDR1 is SNHLY and CDR2 is FYNNEI. The CDR3 has 13 residues. V was pared by 11 bases and J by 2 bases, with 7 bases of the junction left unmatched. The variable domain in full, with the rest retrieved from reference TRBV2 and TRBJ2-7, is EPEVTQTPSHQVTQMGQEVILRCVPISNHLYFYWYRQILGQKVEFLVSFYNNEISEKSEIFDDQFSVERPDGSNFTLKIRSTKLEDSAMYFCAGGTGLTYEQYFGPGTRLTVT.

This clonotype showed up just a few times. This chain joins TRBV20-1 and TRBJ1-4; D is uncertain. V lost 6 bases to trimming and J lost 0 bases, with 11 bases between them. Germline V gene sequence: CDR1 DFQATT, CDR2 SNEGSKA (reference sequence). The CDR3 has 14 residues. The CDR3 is CSAPSATTNEKLFF. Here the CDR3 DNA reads TGCAGTGCCCCGTCGGCTACAACTAATGAAAAACTGTTTTTT.

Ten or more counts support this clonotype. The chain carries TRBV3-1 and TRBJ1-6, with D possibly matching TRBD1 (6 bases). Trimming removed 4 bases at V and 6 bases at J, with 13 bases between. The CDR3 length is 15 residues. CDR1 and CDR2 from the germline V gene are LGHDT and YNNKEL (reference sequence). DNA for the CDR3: TGTGCCAGCAGCCCTATCCAGGGGAGTAATTCACCCCTCCACTTT. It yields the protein CASSPIQGSNSPLHF.

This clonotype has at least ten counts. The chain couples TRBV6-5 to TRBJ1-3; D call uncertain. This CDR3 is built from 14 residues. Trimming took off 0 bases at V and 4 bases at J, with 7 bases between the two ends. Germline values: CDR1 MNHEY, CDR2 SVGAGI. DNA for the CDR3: TGTGCCAGCAGTTACTCAGGGTCGGGAAACACCATATATTTT. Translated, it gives CASSYSGSGNTIYF.

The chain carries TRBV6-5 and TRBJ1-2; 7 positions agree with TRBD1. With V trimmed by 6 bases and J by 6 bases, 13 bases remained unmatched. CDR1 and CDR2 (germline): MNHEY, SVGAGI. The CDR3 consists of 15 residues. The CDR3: CASSSTGAGGDGYTF. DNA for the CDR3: TGTGCCAGCAGCTCAACCGGGGCAGGGGGTGATGGCTACACCTTC.

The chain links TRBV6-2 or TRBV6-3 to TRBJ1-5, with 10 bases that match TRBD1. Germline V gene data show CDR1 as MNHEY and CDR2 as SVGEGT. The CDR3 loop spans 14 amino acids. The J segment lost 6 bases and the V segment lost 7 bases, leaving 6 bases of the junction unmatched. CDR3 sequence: CASTGTGVAQPQHF. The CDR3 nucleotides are TGTGCCAGCACCGGGACAGGGGTTGCTCAGCCCCAGCATTTT.

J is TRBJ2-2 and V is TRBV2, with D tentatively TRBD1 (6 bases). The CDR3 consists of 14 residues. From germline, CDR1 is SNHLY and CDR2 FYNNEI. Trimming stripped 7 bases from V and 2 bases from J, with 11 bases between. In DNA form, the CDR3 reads TGTGCCAGCAAGGCAGGGGAAAACACCGGGGAGCTGTTTTTT. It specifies CASKAGENTGELFF.

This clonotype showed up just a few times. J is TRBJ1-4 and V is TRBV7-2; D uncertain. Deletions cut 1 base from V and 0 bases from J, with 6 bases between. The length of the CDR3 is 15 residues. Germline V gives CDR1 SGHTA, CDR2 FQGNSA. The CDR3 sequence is CASSLGIATNEKLFF. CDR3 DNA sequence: TGTGCCAGCAGCTTAGGCATTGCAACTAATGAAAAACTGTTTTTT.

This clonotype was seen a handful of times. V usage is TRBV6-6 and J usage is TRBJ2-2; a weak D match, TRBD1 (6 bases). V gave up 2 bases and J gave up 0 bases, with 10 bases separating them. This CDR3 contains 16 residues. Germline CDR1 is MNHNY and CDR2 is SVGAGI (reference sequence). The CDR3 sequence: CASSYLRQANTGELFF. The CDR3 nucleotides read TGTGCCAGCAGTTACCTCCGACAGGCGAACACCGGGGAGCTGTTTTTT.

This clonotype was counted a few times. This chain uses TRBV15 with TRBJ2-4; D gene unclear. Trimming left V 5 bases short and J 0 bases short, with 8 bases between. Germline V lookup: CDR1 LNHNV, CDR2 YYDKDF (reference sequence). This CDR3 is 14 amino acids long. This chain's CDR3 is CATSLGLAKNIQYF. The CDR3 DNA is TGTGCCACCAGCTTGGGGTTAGCCAAAAACATTCAGTACTTC. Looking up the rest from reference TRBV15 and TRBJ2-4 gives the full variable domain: DAMVIQNPRYQVTQFGKPVTLSCSQTLNHNVMYWYQQKSSQAPKLLFHYYDKDFNNEADTPDNFQSRRPNTSFCFLDIRSPGLGDTAMYLCATSLGLAKNIQYFGAGTRLSVL.

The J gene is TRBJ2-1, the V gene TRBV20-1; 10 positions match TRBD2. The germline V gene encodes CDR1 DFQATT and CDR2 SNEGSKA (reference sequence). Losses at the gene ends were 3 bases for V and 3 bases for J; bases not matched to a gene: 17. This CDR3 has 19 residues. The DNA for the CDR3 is TGCAGTGCTAGTAACGGGATCCGGACCGGACTAGCGGACTACAATGAGCAGTTCTTC. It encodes CSASNGIRTGLADYNEQFF.

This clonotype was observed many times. The CDR3 DNA follows: TGTGCCATCAGTGAGTCCCAGCGCATAAACAATGAGCAGTTCTTC. Amino acids: CAISESQRINNEQFF. The V gene is TRBV10-3, the J gene TRBJ2-1, with D uncertain. The CDR3 covers 15 residues. Trimming cost V 0 bases and J 5 bases, with 11 bases left between them. Per the germline V gene, CDR1 is ENHRY and CDR2 is SYGVKD.

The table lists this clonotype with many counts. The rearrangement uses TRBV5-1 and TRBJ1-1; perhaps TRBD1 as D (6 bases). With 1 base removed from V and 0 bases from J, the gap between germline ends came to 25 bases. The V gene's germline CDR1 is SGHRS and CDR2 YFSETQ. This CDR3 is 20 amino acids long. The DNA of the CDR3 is TGCGCCAGCAGCTTGATCGGGCTCCCCCCATTGACAGGTCTGAACACTGAAGCTTTCTTT. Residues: CASSLIGLPPLTGLNTEAFF.

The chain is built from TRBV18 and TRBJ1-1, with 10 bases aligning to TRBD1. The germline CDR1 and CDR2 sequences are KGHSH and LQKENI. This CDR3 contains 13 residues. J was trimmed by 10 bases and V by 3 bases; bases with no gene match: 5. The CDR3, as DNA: TGTGCCAGCTCACCGGACCGGGACAGGGGAGCTTTCTTT. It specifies CASSPDRDRGAFF.

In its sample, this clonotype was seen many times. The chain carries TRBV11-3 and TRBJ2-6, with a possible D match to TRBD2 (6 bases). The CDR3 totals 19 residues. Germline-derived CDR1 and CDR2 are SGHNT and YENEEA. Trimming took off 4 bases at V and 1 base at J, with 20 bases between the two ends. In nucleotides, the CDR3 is TGTGCCAGCAGCTCCTACGTGGTGTTAGCGGCATCTGGGGCCAACGTCCTGACTTTC. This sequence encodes CASSSYVVLAASGANVLTF.

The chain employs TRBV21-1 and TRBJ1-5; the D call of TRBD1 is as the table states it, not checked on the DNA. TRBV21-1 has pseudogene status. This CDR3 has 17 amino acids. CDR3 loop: CASRDRGRSKPNQPQHF. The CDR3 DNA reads TGTGCCAGCAGGGACAGGGGGCGGAGTAAGCCGAATCAGCCCCAGCATTTT.

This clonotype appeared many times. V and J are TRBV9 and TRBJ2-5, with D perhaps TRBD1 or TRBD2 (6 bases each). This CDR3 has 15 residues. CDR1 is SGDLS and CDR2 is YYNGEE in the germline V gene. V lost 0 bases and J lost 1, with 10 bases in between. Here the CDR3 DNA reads TGTGCCAGCAGCGTAGTGACGGGGGCCCAAGAGACCCAGTACTTC. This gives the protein CASSVVTGAQETQYF.

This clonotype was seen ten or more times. CDR3 amino acids: CASRFGTSGGNEQFF. The CDR3 nucleotides are TGTGCCAGCAGGTTTGGGACTAGCGGGGGCAATGAGCAGTTCTTC. The chain uses TRBV6-2 or TRBV6-3 and TRBJ2-1, with TRBD2 identical over 14 bases. Germline CDR1 is MNHEY and CDR2 is SVGEGT. V lost 6 bases, J lost 6 bases, and 4 bases stayed unmatched. The CDR3 runs 15 residues.

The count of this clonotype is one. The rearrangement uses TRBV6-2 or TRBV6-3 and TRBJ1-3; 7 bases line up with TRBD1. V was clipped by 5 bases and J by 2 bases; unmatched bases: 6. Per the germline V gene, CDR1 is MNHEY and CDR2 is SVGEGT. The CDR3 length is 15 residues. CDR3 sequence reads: CASSPTGIPGNTIYF. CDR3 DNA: TGTGCCAGCAGTCCGACAGGGATCCCTGGAAACACCATATATTTT.

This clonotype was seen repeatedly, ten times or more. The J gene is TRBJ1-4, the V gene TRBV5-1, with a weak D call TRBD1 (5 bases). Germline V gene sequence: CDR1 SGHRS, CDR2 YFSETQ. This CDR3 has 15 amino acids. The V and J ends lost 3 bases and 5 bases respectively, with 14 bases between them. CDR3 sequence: CASSSGPNSNEKLFF. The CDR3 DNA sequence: TGCGCCAGCAGCTCGGGACCCAATAGCAATGAAAAACTGTTTTTT.

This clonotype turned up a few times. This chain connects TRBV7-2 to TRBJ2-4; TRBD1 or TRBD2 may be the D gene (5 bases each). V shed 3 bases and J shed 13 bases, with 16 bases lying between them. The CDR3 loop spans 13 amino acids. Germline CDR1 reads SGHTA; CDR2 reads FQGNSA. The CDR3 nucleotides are TGTGCCAGCAGCTTTACCGGGGCCCCGGCGCAGTACTTC. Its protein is CASSFTGAPAQYF.